The present T cell receptor beta chain was sequenced within a study of cytomegalovirus exposure and HLA in healthy donors. The CDR3 runs 14 residues. Germline V gene sequence: CDR1 LNHDA, CDR2 SQIVND (reference sequence). The V and J ends lost 1 base and 3 bases respectively, with 7 bases between them. The study ran its PCR with 60 Vbeta and 13 Jbeta primers. Authors' analysis steps: A later analysis counted roughly 74 million unique TCR beta chains, around 10 million shared. The data were produced by immunoSEQ multiplex PCR, yet TCRdb's version contains in-frame clones alone and is incomplete. From that table come the V and J calls and clone size; the DNA was used to work out D and trimming. The data contain around 120,000 clones, approximately 85% of them singletons. Notes on the study in general: Evidence from a later analysis indicated that most CMV-associated TCR beta chains looked HLA-restricted.

A note on this clone: What it binds is unknown.

Sample: PBMCs. This receptor was obtained from a boy under 18 in good health and CMV-seronegative. The chain links TRBV19 to TRBJ2-1, with a tentative D call TRBD1 (5 bases). CDR3 region: CASSIGQSYNEQFF. The CDR3 nucleotides are TGTGCCAGTAGTATAGGACAGAGCTACAATGAGCAGTTCTTC.